The clone carrying this T cell receptor (beta chain) came up many times. This sample is drawn from a study of Graves' ophthalmopathy and Graves' hyperthyroidism. From RNA, the CDR3 regions of TCR beta chains were amplified and sequenced. The first round was an RT-PCR with HTBI primers, and the second round was a multiplex PCR. TCRdb itself ran the multiplex PCR reads through MiXCR, one entry per CDR3 protein. The sample consists of more than 300,000 distinct CDR3 sequences, 15% of them appearing once. Germline CDR1 reads SGHNT; CDR2 reads YENEEA. The length of the CDR3 is 14 residues. Trimming pared 0 bases from V and 5 bases from J, leaving 11 bases between.

Material: peripheral blood. The TCR was taken from a woman younger than 30 with stable Graves' hyperthyroidism. The rearrangement joins TRBV11-3 to TRBJ2-7; D perhaps matches TRBD1 (6 bases). Here the CDR3 reads CASSLDPGVNEQYF. The CDR3 DNA sequence: TGTGCCAGCAGCTTAGACCCAGGGGTGAACGAGCAGTACTTC.